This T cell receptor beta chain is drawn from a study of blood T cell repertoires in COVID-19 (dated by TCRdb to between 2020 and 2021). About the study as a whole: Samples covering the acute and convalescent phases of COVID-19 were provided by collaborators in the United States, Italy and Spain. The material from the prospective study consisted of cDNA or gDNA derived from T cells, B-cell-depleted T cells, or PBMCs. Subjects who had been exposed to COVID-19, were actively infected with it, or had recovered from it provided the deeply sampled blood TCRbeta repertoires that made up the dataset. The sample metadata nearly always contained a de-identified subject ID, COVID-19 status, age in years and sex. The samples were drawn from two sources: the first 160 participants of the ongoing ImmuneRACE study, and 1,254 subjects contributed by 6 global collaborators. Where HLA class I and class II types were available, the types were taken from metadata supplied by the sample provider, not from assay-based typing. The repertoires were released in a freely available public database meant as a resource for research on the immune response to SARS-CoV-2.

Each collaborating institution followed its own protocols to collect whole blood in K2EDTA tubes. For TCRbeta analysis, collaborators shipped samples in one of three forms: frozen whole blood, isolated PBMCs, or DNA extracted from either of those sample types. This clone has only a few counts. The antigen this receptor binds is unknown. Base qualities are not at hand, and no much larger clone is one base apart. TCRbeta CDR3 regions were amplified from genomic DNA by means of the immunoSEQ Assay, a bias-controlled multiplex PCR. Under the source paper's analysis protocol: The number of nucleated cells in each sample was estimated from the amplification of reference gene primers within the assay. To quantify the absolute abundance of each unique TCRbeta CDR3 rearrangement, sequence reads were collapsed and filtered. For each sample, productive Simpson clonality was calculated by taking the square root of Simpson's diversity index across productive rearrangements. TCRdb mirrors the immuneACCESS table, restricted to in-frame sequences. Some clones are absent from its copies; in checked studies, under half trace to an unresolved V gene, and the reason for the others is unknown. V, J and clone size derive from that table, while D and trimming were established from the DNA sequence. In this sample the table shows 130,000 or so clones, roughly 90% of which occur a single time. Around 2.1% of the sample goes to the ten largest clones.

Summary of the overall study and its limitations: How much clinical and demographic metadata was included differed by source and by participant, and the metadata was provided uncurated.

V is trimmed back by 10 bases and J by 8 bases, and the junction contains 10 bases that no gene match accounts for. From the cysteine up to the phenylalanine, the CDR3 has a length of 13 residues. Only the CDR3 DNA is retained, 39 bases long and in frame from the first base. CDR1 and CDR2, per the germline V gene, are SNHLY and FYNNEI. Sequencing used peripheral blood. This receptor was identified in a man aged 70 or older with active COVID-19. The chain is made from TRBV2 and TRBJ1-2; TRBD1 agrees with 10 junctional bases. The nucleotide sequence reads TGTGCCACCTTTCGACAGGGGGCGGTCGGCTACACCTTC. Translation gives CATFRQGAVGYTF.